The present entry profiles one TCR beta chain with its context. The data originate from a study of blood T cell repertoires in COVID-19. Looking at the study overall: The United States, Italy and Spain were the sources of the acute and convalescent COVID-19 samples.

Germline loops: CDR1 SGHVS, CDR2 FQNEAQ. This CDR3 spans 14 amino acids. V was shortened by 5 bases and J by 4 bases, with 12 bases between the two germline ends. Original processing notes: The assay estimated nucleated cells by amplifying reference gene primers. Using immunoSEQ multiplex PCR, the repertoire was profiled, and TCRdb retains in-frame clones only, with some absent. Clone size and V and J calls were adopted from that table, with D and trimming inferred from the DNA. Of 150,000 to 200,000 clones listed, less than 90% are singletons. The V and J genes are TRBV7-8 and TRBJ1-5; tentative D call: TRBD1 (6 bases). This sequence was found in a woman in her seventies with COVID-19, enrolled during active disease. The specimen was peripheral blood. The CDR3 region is CASSHSGANQPQHF. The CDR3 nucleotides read TGTGCCAGCAGCCATTCAGGGGCTAATCAGCCCCAGCATTTT.